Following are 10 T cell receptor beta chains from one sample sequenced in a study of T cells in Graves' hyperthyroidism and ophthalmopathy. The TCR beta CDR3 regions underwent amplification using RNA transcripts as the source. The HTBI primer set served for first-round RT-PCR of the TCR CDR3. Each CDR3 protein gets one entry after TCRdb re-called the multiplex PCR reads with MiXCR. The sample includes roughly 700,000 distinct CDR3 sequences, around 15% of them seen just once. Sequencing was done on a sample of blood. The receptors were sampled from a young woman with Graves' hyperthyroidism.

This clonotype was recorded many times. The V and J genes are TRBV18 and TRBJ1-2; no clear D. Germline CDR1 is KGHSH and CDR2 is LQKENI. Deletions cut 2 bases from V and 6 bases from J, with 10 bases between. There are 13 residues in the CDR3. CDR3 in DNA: TGTGCCAGCTCACCAGGAAATAGGGATGGCTACACCTTC. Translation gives CASSPGNRDGYTF.

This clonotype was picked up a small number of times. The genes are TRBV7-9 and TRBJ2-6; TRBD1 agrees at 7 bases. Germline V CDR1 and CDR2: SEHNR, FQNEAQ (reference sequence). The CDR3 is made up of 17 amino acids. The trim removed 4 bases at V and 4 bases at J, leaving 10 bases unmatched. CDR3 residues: CASSSDRVPLGANVLTF. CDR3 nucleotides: TGTGCCAGCAGCTCTGACAGGGTTCCCTTGGGGGCCAACGTCCTGACTTTC.

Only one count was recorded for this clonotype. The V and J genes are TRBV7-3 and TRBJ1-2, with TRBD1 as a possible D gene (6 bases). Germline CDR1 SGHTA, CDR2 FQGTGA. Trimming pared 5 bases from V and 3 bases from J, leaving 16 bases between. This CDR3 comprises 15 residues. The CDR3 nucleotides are TGTGCCAGCAGCCCCGGAGACAGGAGTGACTATGGCTACACCTTC. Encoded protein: CASSPGDRSDYGYTF.

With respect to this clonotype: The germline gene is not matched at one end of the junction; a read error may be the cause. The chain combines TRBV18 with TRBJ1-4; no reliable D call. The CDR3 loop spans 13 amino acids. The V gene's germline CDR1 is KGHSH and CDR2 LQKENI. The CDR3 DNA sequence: TGTGCCAGCTCACCTGGCCTTAATGGAAAACTGTTTTTT. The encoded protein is CASSPGLNGKLFF.

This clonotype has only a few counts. This CDR3 is CASSVGGSGVSDTQYF. CDR3 in DNA: TGTGCCAGCAGCGTAGGCGGTAGCGGCGTATCAGATACGCAGTATTTT. The rearrangement joins TRBV9 to TRBJ2-3, with a possible D match to TRBD2 (6 bases). This CDR3 is 16 amino acids long. V gave up 0 bases and J gave up 4 bases, with 15 bases separating them. Per the germline V gene, CDR1 is SGDLS and CDR2 is YYNGEE.

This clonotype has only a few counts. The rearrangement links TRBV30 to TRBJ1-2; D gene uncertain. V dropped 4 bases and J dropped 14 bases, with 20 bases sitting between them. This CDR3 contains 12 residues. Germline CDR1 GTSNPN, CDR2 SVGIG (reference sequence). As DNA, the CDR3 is TGTGCCTGGACCGATCAGCGGAAGTTTGGGACCTTC. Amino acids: CAWTDQRKFGTF.

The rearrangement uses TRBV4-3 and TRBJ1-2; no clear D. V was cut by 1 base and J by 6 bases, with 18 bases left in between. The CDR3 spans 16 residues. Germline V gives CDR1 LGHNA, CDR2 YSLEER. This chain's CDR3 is CASSQGLGLAMDGYTF. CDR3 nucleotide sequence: TGCGCCAGCAGCCAAGGGCTCGGGCTCGCGATGGATGGCTACACCTTC.

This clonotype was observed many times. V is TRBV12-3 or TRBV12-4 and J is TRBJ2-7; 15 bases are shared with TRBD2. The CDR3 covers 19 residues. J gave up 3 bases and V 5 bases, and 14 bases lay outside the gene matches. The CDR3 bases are TGTGCCAGCAGTGGGGAGGGACTAGCGGGAGGACCATCATTCTACGAGCAGTACTTC. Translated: CASSGEGLAGGPSFYEQYF.

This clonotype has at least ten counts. CDR3 in DNA: TGTGCCTGGAGTCTGGATAGCAATCAGCCCCAGCATTTT. Translating it yields CAWSLDSNQPQHF. V is TRBV30 and J is TRBJ1-5; D gene ambiguous. The germline V and J ends were trimmed by 2 bases and 0 bases, with 5 bases remaining between them. The V gene's germline CDR1 is GTSNPN and CDR2 SVGIG (reference sequence). This CDR3 region has 13 residues.

The CDR3 sequence is CASSAGSEQYF. The CDR3 region has the DNA TGCGCCAGCAGCGCGGGCAGCGAACAGTACTTC. The V call is TRBV5-1, the J call TRBJ2-7; D may be TRBD2 (5 bases). Germline V gene lookup returns CDR1 SGHRS and CDR2 YFSETQ. Trimming left V 4 bases short and J 10 bases short, with 12 bases between. The CDR3 is made up of 11 amino acids.